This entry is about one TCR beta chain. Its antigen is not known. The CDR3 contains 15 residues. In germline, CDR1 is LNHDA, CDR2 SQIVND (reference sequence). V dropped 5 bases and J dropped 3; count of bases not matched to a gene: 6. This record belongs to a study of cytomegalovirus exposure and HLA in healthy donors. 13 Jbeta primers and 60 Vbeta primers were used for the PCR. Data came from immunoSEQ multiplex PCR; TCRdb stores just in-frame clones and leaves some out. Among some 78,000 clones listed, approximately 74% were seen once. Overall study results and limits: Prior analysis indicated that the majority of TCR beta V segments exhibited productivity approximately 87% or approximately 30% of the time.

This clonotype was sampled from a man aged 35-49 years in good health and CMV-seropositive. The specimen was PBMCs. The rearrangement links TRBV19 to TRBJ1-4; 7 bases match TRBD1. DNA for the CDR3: TGTGCCAGTAGTTTCAACAGGGGATCTAATGAAAAACTGTTTTTT. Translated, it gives CASSFNRGSNEKLFF.